Listed below are T cell receptor beta chains from one sample, sequenced in a study of T cells in localized non-small cell lung cancer. Only in-frame clones appear in the TCRdb table, and some are missing; sequencing was by immunoSEQ multiplex PCR. Of about 46,000 clones detected, around 81% appear once; the ten largest clones hold 17%. Sequencing was performed on peripheral blood mononuclear cells, taken before any cancer treatment. Receptors were obtained from a man between 40 and 75 years old with stage III lung adenocarcinoma. Each CDR3 is given with its conserved first and last residue. The D gene is left open where the match is weak. Rows give clone size only sometimes, using once, few, many, or a class for an expanded clone.

d_call,j_call,v_call,clone_size,cdr3_aa,cdr3_nt
TRBD1,TRBJ1-2,TRBV18,.,CASSEATGGVFGYTF,TGTGCCAGCTCCGAAGCGACAGGGGGCGTTTTTGGCTACACCTTC
.,TRBJ2-7,TRBV6-5,.,CASRTLHEQYF,TGTGCCAGCAGGACCCTCCACGAGCAGTACTTC
TRBD1,TRBJ1-1,TRBV19,.,CATDRSGGAEAFF,TGTGCCACCGACCGTTCAGGGGGCGCTGAAGCTTTCTTT
TRBD1,TRBJ1-1,TRBV11-1,.,CASSLLTTRQGLAEAFF,TGTGCCAGCAGCTTACTCACTACCCGACAGGGGCTTGCTGAAGCTTTCTTT
.,TRBJ2-5,TRBV5-1,.,CASSLAGGETQYF,TGCGCCAGCAGCTTGGCAGGCGGAGAGACCCAGTACTTC
.,TRBJ1-6,TRBV6-5,.,CASSFGLSYNSPLHF,TGTGCCAGCAGTTTCGGACTGAGCTATAATTCACCCCTCCACTTT
TRBD2,TRBJ2-2,TRBV15,.,CATSRDKASGGPNTGELFF,TGTGCCACCAGCAGAGATAAGGCTAGCGGGGGACCCAACACCGGGGAGCTGTTTTTT
.,TRBJ2-3,TRBV19,.,CASKVRASTDTQYF,TGTGCCAGTAAGGTCCGGGCTAGCACAGATACGCAGTATTTT
TRBD1,TRBJ2-1,TRBV5-1,.,CASSSGLPGGKNEQFF,TGCGCCAGCAGCTCTGGGCTCCCAGGGGGAAAAAATGAGCAGTTCTTC
TRBD1,TRBJ1-5,TRBV5-8,.,CASLQGMSNQPQHF,TGTGCCAGCTTACAGGGGATGAGCAATCAGCCCCAGCATTTT
.,TRBJ2-7,TRBV4-1,.,CASSQQLGYEQYF,TGCGCCAGCAGCCAGCAACTAGGCTACGAGCAGTACTTC
.,TRBJ2-7,TRBV6-5,.,CASGKGYEQYF,TGTGCCAGCGGTAAGGGCTACGAGCAGTACTTC
TRBD1,TRBJ2-1,TRBV29-1,.,CSVDGTANEQFF,TGCAGCGTTGATGGGACAGCAAATGAGCAGTTCTTC
.,TRBJ1-1,TRBV4-1,.,CASSRSTPGAPTEAFF,TGCGCCAGCAGCCGTTCTACCCCAGGGGCCCCCACTGAAGCTTTCTTT
.,TRBJ1-6,TRBV6-1,.,CASSHMYNSPLHF,TGTGCCAGCAGCCATATGTATAATTCACCCCTCCACTTT
TRBD2,TRBJ2-3,TRBV9,.,CASSVAAGVSSTSTDTQYF,TGTGCCAGCAGCGTAGCTGCGGGGGTTTCTAGCACAAGCACAGATACGCAGTATTTT
.,TRBJ1-1,TRBV6-5,.,CASSWAGALNTEAFF,TGTGCTAGCAGTTGGGCGGGAGCCTTGAACACTGAAGCTTTCTTT
.,TRBJ1-6,TRBV7-5,.,CARSLESAGPHYNSPLHF,TGTGCCAGAAGCTTAGAATCAGCAGGGCCCCACTATAATTCACCCCTCCACTTT
.,TRBJ1-1,TRBV7-3,.,CASSLESDTEAFF,TGTGCCAGCAGCCTAGAAAGCGACACTGAAGCTTTCTTT
.,TRBJ1-2,TRBV27,few,CASSLSGQSYYGYTF,TGTGCCAGCAGTTTATCCGGACAGTCCTACTATGGCTACACCTTC
.,TRBJ2-7,TRBV10-3,.,CAISEGGPQYF,TGTGCCATCAGTGAAGGGGGACCTCAGTACTTC
.,TRBJ2-1,TRBV7-8,.,CASSLVGGLSSYNEQFF,TGTGCCAGCAGCTTAGTTGGGGGTCTGAGCTCCTACAATGAGCAGTTCTTC
.,TRBJ2-3,TRBV9,.,CASSTSTSTDTQYF,TGTGCCAGCAGTACTAGCACTAGCACAGATACGCAGTATTTT
.,TRBJ2-7,TRBV30,.,CAWSAGQFYEQYF,TGTGCCTGGAGTGCCGGACAGTTCTACGAGCAGTACTTC
TRBD1,TRBJ1-5,TRBV30,.,CAWSVGTVSNQPQHF,TGTGCCTGGAGTGTAGGGACAGTGAGCAATCAGCCCCAGCATTTT
.,TRBJ1-2,TRBV5-1,.,CASSFSGQNYGYTF,TGCGCCAGCAGCTTTTCGGGACAAAACTATGGCTACACCTTC
.,TRBJ2-7,TRBV14,.,CASSQDNEQYF,TGTGCCAGCAGCCAAGATAACGAGCAGTACTTC
TRBD2,TRBJ2-1,TRBV27,.,CASSRGTSEYNEQFF,TGTGCCAGCAGTCGCGGGACTAGCGAATACAATGAGCAGTTCTTC
.,TRBJ2-3,TRBV5-4,.,CASSLVPFRDTQYF,TGTGCCAGCAGCTTGGTTCCGTTTCGGGATACGCAGTATTTT
TRBD1,TRBJ2-6,TRBV19,once,CASSGTGGPGANVLTF,TGTGCCAGTAGTGGGACAGGGGGCCCTGGGGCCAACGTCCTGACTTTC
TRBD1,TRBJ2-5,TRBV5-4,.,CASRDLDRGGETQYF,TGTGCCAGCAGAGACTTGGACAGGGGTGGTGAGACCCAGTACTTC
.,TRBJ2-2,TRBV7-7,.,CASSLRDEGTGELFF,TGTGCCAGCAGCTTACGAGACGAGGGCACCGGGGAGCTGTTTTTT
.,TRBJ2-2,TRBV14,.,CASSRLGSNTGELFF,TGTGCCAGCAGCCGACTAGGTTCGAACACCGGGGAGCTGTTTTTT
TRBD1,TRBJ2-7,TRBV10-3,.,CAISDSGQGSYEQYF,TGTGCCATCAGTGATTCCGGACAGGGGTCCTACGAGCAGTACTTC
.,TRBJ1-2,TRBV6-5,.,CASSYVPDGNYGYTF,TGTGCCAGCAGTTACGTCCCCGACGGTAACTATGGCTACACCTTC
TRBD1,TRBJ1-4,TRBV6-5,.,CASTTSGTGERKLFF,TGTGCCAGCACTACTTCGGGGACAGGGGAAAGGAAACTGTTTTTT
.,TRBJ1-1,TRBV9,.,CASSVARDTEAFF,TGTGCCAGCAGCGTAGCACGGGACACTGAAGCTTTCTTT
.,TRBJ2-2,TRBV2,.,CASRERDGAGELFF,TGTGCCAGCAGGGAAAGGGATGGGGCCGGGGAGCTGTTTTTT
.,TRBJ1-5,TRBV2,few,CASRRDSNQPQHF,TGTGCCAGCAGGAGGGACAGCAATCAGCCCCAGCATTTT
.,TRBJ1-1,TRBV9,.,CASSGQGTTEAFF,TGTGCCAGCAGCGGGCAGGGGACCACTGAAGCTTTCTTT